This TCR beta chain appears in the sequencing data of a study of blood T cell repertoires in COVID-19. This clone was seen once. The germline V gene has CDR1 SGHTA and CDR2 FQGTGA. J lost 0 bases, V lost 5 bases, and 5 bases had no gene match. CDR3 length: 15 amino acids. Assay used: immunoSEQ multiplex PCR; TCRdb lists only in-frame clones, some missing. Of approximately 170,000 clones in the sample, approximately 86% are singletons; the top ten hold 7.5% to 10%. The TCR was taken from a woman older than 75 with COVID-19, enrolled during active disease. The specimen was peripheral blood. V and J are TRBV7-3 and TRBJ2-3; 7 nucleotides align to TRBD2. CDR3 loop: CASSLGTTSTDTQYF. In nucleotides, the CDR3 is TGTGCCAGCAGCCTCGGGACTACTAGCACAGATACGCAGTATTTT.